This T cell receptor (beta chain) was observed in a study of T cells in Graves' hyperthyroidism and ophthalmopathy. General study points: The authors' 13 V-J model separated ophthalmopathy from stable hyperthyroidism.

V dropped 8 bases and J dropped 5; count of bases not matched to a gene: 12. This CDR3 contains 14 residues. The germline CDR1 and CDR2 sequences are MDHEN and SYDVKM. Amplification yielded TCR beta CDR3 regions, with RNA transcripts as the source. The primer set for the first-round RT-PCR of the TCR CDR3 was HTBI. TCRdb reanalysed the multiplex PCR reads using MiXCR and keeps one entry per CDR3 protein. The table lists 550,000 to 600,000 distinct CDR3 sequences, 13% to 15% of them singletons. This clonotype was observed many times. Its antigen is unidentified. Sequences were obtained from blood. The source is a young woman with Graves' ophthalmopathy. The rearrangement links TRBV28 to TRBJ2-7; 7 nucleotides align to TRBD1. The CDR3 DNA is TGTGCCAGCTTATTGAGCACAGGGGTTCACGAGCAGTACTTC. It specifies CASLLSTGVHEQYF.